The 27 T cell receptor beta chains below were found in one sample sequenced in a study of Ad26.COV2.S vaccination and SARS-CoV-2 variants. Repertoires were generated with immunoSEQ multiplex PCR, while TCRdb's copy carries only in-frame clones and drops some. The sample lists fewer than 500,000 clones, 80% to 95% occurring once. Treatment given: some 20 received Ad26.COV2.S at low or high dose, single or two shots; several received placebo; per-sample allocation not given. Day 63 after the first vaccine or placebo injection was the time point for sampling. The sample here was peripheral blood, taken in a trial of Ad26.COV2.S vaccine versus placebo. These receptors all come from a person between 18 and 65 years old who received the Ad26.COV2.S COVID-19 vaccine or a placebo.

As DNA, the CDR3 is TGTGCCACCAGCAGAGTTAGGACAGACGAGCAGTTCTTC. This encodes CATSRVRTDEQFF. The chain recombines TRBV15 with TRBJ2-1; maybe TRBD1 (6 bases). V was pared by 1 base and J by 10 bases, with 11 bases between. Germline V lookup: CDR1 LNHNV, CDR2 YYDKDF (reference sequence). The CDR3 sequence is 13 residues long.

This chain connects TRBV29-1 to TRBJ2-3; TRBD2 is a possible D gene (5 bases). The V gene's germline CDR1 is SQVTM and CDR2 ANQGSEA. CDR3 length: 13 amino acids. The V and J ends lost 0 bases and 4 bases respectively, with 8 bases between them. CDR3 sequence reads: CSVEEGVSDTQYF. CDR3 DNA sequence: TGCAGCGTTGAAGAGGGAGTGTCAGATACGCAGTATTTT.

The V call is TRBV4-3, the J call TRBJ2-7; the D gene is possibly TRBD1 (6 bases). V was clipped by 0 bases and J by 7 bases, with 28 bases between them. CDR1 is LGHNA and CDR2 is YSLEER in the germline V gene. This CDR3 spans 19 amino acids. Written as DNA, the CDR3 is TGCGCCAGCAGCCAAGATAGTCCCGACTTGGGACACGGTAGGGGGGAGCAGTACTTC. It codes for CASSQDSPDLGHGRGEQYF.

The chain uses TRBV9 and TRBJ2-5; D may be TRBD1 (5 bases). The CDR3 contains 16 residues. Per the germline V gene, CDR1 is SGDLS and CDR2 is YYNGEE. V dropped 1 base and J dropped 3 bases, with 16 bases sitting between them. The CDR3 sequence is CASSVSPIGAKETQYF. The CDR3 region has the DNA TGTGCCAGCAGCGTAAGTCCCATAGGGGCCAAAGAGACCCAGTACTTC.

In DNA, the CDR3 is TGTGCCAGTAGTACCGACGGGACACGGTATCCTCTCTACGAGCAGTACTTC. Translation: CASSTDGTRYPLYEQYF. The rearrangement links TRBV19 to TRBJ2-7, with TRBD1 as a possible D gene (6 bases). V was clipped by 4 bases and J by 3 bases, with 22 bases between them. Germline V gives CDR1 LNHDA, CDR2 SQIVND (reference sequence). CDR3 size: 17 residues.

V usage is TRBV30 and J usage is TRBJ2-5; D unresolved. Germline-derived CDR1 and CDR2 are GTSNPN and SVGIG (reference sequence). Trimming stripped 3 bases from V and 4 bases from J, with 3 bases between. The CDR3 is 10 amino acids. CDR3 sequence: CAWSRETQYF. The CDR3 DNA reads TGTGCCTGGAGCAGAGAGACCCAGTACTTC. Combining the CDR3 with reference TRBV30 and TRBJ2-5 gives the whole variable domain SQTIHQWPATLVQPVGSPLSLECTVEGTSNPNLYWYRQAAGRGLQLLFYSVGIGQISSEVPQNLSASRPQDRQFILSSKKLLLSDSGFYLCAWSRETQYFGPGTRLLVL.

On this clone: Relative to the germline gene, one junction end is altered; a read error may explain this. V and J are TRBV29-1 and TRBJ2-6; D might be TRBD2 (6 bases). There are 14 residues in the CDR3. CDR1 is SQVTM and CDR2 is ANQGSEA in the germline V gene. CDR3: CSVLDGTGANILTF. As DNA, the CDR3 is TGCAGCGTTCTCGACGGGACTGGGGCCAACATCCTGACTTTC.

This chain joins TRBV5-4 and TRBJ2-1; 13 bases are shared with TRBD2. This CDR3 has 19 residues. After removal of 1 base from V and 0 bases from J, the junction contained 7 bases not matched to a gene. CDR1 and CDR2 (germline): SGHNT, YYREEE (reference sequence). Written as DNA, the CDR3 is TGTGCCAGCAGCTTGTTCGGGACTAGCGGGAAGAGCTCCTACAATGAGCAGTTCTTC. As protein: CASSLFGTSGKSSYNEQFF.

The CDR3 reads CASSMGNQPQHF. In nucleotides, the CDR3 is TGTGCCAGTAGTATGGGTAATCAGCCCCAGCATTTT. The chain combines TRBV19 with TRBJ1-5, with D uncertain. V shed 3 bases and J shed 4 bases, with 4 bases lying between them. Germline V gene data show CDR1 as LNHDA and CDR2 as SQIVND (reference sequence). There are 12 residues in the CDR3.

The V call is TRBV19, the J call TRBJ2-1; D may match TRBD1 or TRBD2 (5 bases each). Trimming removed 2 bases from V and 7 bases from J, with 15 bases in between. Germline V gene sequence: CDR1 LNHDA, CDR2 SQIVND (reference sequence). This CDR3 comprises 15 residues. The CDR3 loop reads CASSIPGPRRNEQFF. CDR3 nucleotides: TGTGCCAGTAGTATACCGGGACCTAGGCGGAATGAGCAGTTCTTC. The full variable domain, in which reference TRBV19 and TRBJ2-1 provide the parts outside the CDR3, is DGGITQSPKYLFRKEGQNVTLSCEQNLNHDAMYWYRQDPGQGLRLIYYSQIVNDFQKGDIAEGYSVSREKKESFPLTVTSAQKNPTAFYLCASSIPGPRRNEQFFGPGTRLTVL.

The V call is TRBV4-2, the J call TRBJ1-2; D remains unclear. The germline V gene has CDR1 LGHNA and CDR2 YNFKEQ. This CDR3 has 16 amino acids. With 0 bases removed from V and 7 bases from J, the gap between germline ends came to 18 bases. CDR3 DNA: TGTGCCAGCAGCCAAGATCTGTCGAGCCCAACCGGTGGCTACACCTTC. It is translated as CASSQDLSSPTGGYTF.

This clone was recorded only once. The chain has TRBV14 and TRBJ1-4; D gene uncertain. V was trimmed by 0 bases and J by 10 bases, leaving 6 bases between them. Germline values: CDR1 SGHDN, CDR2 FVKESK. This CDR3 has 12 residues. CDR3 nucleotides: TGTGCCAGCAGCCAAGATCGGGGAAAACTGTTTTTT. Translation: CASSQDRGKLFF.

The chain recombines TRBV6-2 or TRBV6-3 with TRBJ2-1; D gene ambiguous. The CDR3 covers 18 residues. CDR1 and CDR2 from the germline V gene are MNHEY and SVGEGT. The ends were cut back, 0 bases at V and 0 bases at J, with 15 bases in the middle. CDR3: CASSYSILPESSYNEQFF. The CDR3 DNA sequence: TGTGCCAGCAGTTACTCGATCCTACCCGAGAGCTCCTACAATGAGCAGTTCTTC.

In DNA form, the CDR3 reads TGCGCCAGCAGCTTGGCCGGGGGAATTAGCACAGATACGCAGTATTTT. Translating gives CASSLAGGISTDTQYF. V usage is TRBV5-1 and J usage is TRBJ2-3; the D gene is possibly TRBD2 (6 bases). This CDR3 spans 16 amino acids. V lost 0 bases, J lost 0 bases, and 11 bases lay in between. Germline V gives CDR1 SGHRS, CDR2 YFSETQ.

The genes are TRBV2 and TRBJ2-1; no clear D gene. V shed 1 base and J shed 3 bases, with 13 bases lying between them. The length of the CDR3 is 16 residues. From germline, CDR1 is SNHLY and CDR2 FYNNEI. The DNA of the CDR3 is TGTGCCAGCAGTGAAGGGCCGTTTGAGGACTACAATGAGCAGTTCTTC. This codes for CASSEGPFEDYNEQFF. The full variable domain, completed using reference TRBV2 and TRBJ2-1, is EPEVTQTPSHQVTQMGQEVILRCVPISNHLYFYWYRQILGQKVEFLVSFYNNEISEKSEIFDDQFSVERPDGSNFTLKIRSTKLEDSAMYFCASSEGPFEDYNEQFFGPGTRLTVL.

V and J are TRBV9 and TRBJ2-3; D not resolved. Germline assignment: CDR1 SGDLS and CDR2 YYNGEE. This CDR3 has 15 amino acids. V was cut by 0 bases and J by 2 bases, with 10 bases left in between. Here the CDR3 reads CASSVEGRLTDTQYF. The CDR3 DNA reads TGTGCCAGCAGCGTAGAAGGGCGCCTCACAGATACGCAGTATTTT.

The CDR3 spells CASSLGARDRYNEKLFF. CDR3 sequence (DNA): TGTGCCAGCAGCTTAGGTGCTCGGGACAGATATAATGAAAAACTGTTTTTT. The chain joins TRBV7-8 to TRBJ1-4; TRBD1 matches at 7 bases. The CDR3 runs 17 residues. Germline assignment: CDR1 SGHVS and CDR2 FQNEAQ. Trimming took 1 base from V and 4 from J; bases not matched to a gene: 9.

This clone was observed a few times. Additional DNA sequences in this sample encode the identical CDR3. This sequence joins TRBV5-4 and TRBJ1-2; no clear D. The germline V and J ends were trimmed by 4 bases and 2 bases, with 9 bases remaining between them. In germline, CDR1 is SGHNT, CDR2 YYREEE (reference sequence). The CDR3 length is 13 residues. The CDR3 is CASSPDGNYGYTF. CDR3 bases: TGTGCCAGCAGCCCGGACGGAAACTATGGCTACACCTTC.

CDR3 in amino acids: CASSRPRDRGPSEKLFF. In nucleotides, the CDR3 is TGTGCCAGCAGCCGCCCCCGGGACAGGGGGCCTAGTGAAAAACTGTTTTTT. The chain couples TRBV7-9 to TRBJ1-4; 12 bases align to TRBD1. The CDR3 has 17 residues. CDR1 is SEHNR, CDR2 FQNEAQ, per germline (reference sequence). Germline trimming cut 5 bases from V and 7 bases from J; bases unmatched to any gene: 11.

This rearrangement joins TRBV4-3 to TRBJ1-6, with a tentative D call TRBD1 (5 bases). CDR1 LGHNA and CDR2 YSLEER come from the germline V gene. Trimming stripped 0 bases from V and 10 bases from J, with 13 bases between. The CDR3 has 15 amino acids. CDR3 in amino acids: CASSQDIRGSSPLHF. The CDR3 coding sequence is TGCGCCAGCAGCCAAGATATAAGGGGAAGCTCACCCCTCCACTTT.

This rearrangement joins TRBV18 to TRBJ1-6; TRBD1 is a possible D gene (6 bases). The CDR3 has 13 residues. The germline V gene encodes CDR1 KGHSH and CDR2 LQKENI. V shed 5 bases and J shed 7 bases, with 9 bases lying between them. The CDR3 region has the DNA TGTGCCAGCTCATTACAGGGAAATTCACCCCTCCACTTT. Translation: CASSLQGNSPLHF.

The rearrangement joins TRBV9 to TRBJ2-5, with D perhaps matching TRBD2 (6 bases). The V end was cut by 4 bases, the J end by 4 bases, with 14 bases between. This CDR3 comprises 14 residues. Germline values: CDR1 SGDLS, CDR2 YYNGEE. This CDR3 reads CASSSLEGSETQYF. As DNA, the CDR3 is TGTGCCAGCAGCTCTCTGGAGGGTTCAGAGACCCAGTACTTC. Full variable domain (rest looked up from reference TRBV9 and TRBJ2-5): DSGVTQTPKHLITATGQRVTLRCSPRSGDLSVYWYQQSLDQGLQFLIQYYNGEERAKGNILERFSAQQFPDLHSELNLSSLELGDSALYFCASSSLEGSETQYFGPGTRLLVL.

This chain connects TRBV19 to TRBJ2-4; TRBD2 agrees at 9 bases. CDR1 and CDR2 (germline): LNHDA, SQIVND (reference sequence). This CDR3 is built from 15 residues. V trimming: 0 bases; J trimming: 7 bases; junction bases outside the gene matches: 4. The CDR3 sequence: CASSIDLSGRNIQYF. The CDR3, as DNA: TGTGCCAGTAGTATAGATCTGAGCGGGAGGAACATTCAGTACTTC.

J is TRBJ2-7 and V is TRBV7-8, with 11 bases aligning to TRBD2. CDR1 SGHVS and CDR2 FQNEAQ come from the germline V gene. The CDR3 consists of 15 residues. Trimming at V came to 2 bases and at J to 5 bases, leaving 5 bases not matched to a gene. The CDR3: CASSLRLTSGDEQYF. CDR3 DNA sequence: TGTGCCAGCAGCTTAAGACTGACTAGCGGGGACGAGCAGTACTTC.

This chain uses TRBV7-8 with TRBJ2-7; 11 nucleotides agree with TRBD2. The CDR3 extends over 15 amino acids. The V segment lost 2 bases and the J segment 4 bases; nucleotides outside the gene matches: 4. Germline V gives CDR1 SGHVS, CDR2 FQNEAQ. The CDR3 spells CASSLLGLAVYEQYF. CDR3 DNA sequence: TGTGCCAGCAGCTTACTGGGACTAGCGGTTTACGAGCAGTACTTC.

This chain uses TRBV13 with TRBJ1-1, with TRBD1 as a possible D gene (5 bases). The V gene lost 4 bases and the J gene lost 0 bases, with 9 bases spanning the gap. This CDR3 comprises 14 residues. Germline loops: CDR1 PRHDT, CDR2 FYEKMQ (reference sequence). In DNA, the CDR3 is TGTGCCAGCAGCTCCCGACAGATGAACACTGAAGCTTTCTTT. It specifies CASSSRQMNTEAFF.

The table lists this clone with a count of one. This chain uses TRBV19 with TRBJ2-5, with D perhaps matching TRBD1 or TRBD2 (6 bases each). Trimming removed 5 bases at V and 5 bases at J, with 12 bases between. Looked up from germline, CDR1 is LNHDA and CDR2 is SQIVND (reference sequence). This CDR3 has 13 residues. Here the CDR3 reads CASSPGARETQYF. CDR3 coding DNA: TGTGCCAGTAGTCCGGGGGCTCGGGAGACCCAGTACTTC.